This TCR beta chain came from a study of blood T cell repertoires in COVID-19. About the study: The samples span acute and convalescent COVID-19 from the United States, Italy and Spain. The cDNA or gDNA used as material had been derived from T cells, B-cell-depleted T cells, or PBMCs.

This CDR3 is built from 14 residues. Germline-derived CDR1 and CDR2 are SGHNT and YYREEE (reference sequence). The germline V and J ends were trimmed by 4 bases and 6 bases, with 16 bases remaining between them. In the study's own analysis: Amplification with reference gene primers provided the estimates of nucleated cell counts. TCRdb's table, derived via immunoSEQ multiplex PCR, lists solely in-frame clones and lacks some. That table furnishes V, J and clone size, whereas the DNA furnished D and trimming. Here the sample spans around 86,000 clones, more than 80% being singletons. J is TRBJ1-2 and V is TRBV5-4; D ambiguous. The sample was peripheral blood. The receptor was isolated from a woman of 80 years or more with acute or convalescent COVID-19. CDR3 sequence (DNA): TGTGCCAGCAGCACTCCAACAGAGGGCAATGGCTACACCTTC. Translating gives CASSTPTEGNGYTF.